These T cell receptor beta chains were read from a single sample in a study of T cell repertoires in aging, cancer and after chemotherapy. TCRdb reprocessed the multiplex PCR reads via MiXCR and lists one record per CDR3 protein. This table holds 2,500 to 3,500 distinct CDR3 sequences, 20% to 25% found once. Sequencing was performed on blood. The receptors derive from a human donor with a solid tumor. Both conserved end residues are part of each CDR3. Each record gives: D gene, V gene, J gene, clone size, CDR3 protein, CDR3 DNA. A D gene is named only where the DNA matches it firmly. The size of a clone is reported for some rows only, either as once, few or many, or as a class for expanded clones.

>-|TRBV5-1|TRBJ1-1|-
CASSRGGANTEAFF
TGCGCCAGCAGTCGAGGGGGTGCGAACACTGAAGCTTTCTTT
>-|TRBV20-1|TRBJ2-3|-
CSARESSTDTQYF
TGCAGTGCTAGAGAGAGTAGCACAGATACGCAGTATTTT
>TRBD1|TRBV5-1|TRBJ1-1|-
CASTIETGLATEAFF
TGCGCCAGCACCATCGAGACAGGGTTGGCAACTGAAGCTTTCTTT
>TRBD1|TRBV19|TRBJ2-1|medium-sized
CASSLSGQGSYNEQFF
TGTGCCAGTAGCCTCTCGGGACAGGGATCCTACAATGAGCAGTTCTTC
>TRBD1|TRBV5-6|TRBJ2-5|-
CATTGQGKETQYF
TGTGCCACTACGGGACAGGGGAAAGAGACCCAGTACTTC
>TRBD1|TRBV12-3/TRBV12-4|TRBJ1-5|few
CASSEQGAYPNQPQHF
TGTGCCAGCAGTGAACAGGGGGCCTACCCCAATCAGCCCCAGCATTTT
>-|TRBV7-9|TRBJ1-2|once
CASSLAGLGAGGYTF
TGTGCCAGCAGCTTAGCGGGACTCGGGGCAGGAGGCTACACCTTC
>TRBD1|TRBV6-5|TRBJ2-7|medium-sized
CASTQTGTGDYEQYF
TGTGCCAGCACCCAGACCGGGACAGGGGACTACGAGCAGTACTTC
>TRBD1|TRBV20-1|TRBJ2-2|-
CSAPDRGGNTGELFF
TGCAGTGCTCCTGACAGGGGAGGGAACACCGGGGAGCTGTTTTTT
>TRBD1|TRBV19|TRBJ1-2|few
CASMGQRDGYTF
TGTGCCAGTATGGGACAGAGAGATGGCTACACCTTC
>-|TRBV12-3/TRBV12-4|TRBJ2-1|-
CASSSKRPDYNEQFF
TGTGCCAGCAGCTCTAAACGGCCCGACTACAATGAGCAGTTCTTC
>TRBD2|TRBV7-2|TRBJ2-1|medium-sized
CASRPTSLSSSYNEQFF
TGTGCCAGCAGACCGACTAGCTTATCTAGCTCCTACAATGAGCAGTTCTTC
>TRBD1|TRBV11-1|TRBJ2-7|few
CASRPGQGHEQYF
TGTGCCAGCAGGCCGGGACAGGGGCACGAGCAGTACTTC
>TRBD1|TRBV27|TRBJ1-2|-
CASSFTTGHYGYTF
TGTGCCAGCAGTTTTACGACAGGGCACTATGGCTACACCTTC
>-|TRBV30|TRBJ1-3|-
CAWSRLGASGNTIYF
TGTGCCTGGAGTAGGCTAGGGGCCTCTGGAAACACCATATATTTT
>-|TRBV11-1|TRBJ2-7|few
CASSLGGSGNYEQYF
TGTGCCAGCAGCTTGGGGGGCTCGGGGAACTACGAGCAGTACTTC
>TRBD2|TRBV11-3|TRBJ2-1|medium-sized
CASSSPGVAGVMDEQFF
TGTGCCAGCAGCTCTCCCGGGGTAGCGGGAGTAATGGATGAGCAGTTCTTC
>TRBD2|TRBV29-1|TRBJ2-7|medium-sized
CSVVMGGEFYEQYF
TGCAGCGTTGTTATGGGGGGGGAGTTTTACGAGCAGTACTTC
>-|TRBV19|TRBJ2-5|medium-sized
CASAGVDETQYF
TGTGCCAGTGCAGGGGTGGACGAGACCCAGTACTTC
>-|TRBV27|TRBJ2-1|few
CASSPWTEVSYNEQFF
TGTGCCAGCAGTCCCTGGACAGAAGTCTCCTACAATGAGCAGTTCTTC
>TRBD2|TRBV12-3/TRBV12-4|TRBJ2-1|-
CASSLCGLAGTGHEQFF
TGTGCCAGCAGTTTATGTGGGCTAGCGGGAACTGGCCATGAGCAGTTCTTC
>TRBD1|TRBV7-9|TRBJ1-4|-
CASSSGTGVGKLFF
TGTGCCAGCAGCTCCGGGACAGGGGTGGGAAAACTGTTTTTT
>-|TRBV19|TRBJ2-2|few
CASRSPRKNTGELFF
TGTGCCAGTAGATCTCCGCGAAAGAACACCGGGGAGCTGTTTTTT
>TRBD1|TRBV11-2|TRBJ1-2|few
CASSNYRGRGYGYTF
TGTGCCAGCAGCAATTACAGGGGGCGCGGCTATGGCTACACCTTC
>-|TRBV5-1|TRBJ1-5|few
CASSLVPGNQPQHF
TGCGCCAGCAGCTTGGTGCCAGGAAATCAGCCCCAGCATTTT
>-|TRBV7-6|TRBJ2-7|-
CASSLVQRGNEQYF
TGTGCCAGCAGCTTAGTGCAGCGAGGCAACGAGCAGTACTTC
>-|TRBV5-1|TRBJ1-4|-
CASSPPVGGRNEKLFF
TGCGCCAGCAGCCCCCCGGTTGGCGGACGTAATGAAAAACTGTTTTTT
>TRBD1|TRBV5-6|TRBJ1-4|medium-sized
CASSSQRQGEEKLFF
TGTGCCAGCAGCTCCCAACGACAGGGGGAGGAAAAACTGTTTTTT
>TRBD2|TRBV4-3|TRBJ2-1|medium-sized
CASSWTSGGYSYNEQFF
TGTGCCAGCAGCTGGACTAGCGGAGGGTACTCCTACAATGAGCAGTTCTTC
>-|TRBV6-1|TRBJ2-7|medium-sized
CASLGRQDEQYF
TGTGCCAGCCTGGGGAGACAGGACGAGCAGTACTTC
>-|TRBV28|TRBJ2-5|-
CASSLPARGVYQETQYF
TGTGCCAGCAGTTTACCAGCTCGGGGTGTGTATCAAGAGACCCAGTACTTC
>-|TRBV7-2|TRBJ1-2|medium-sized
CASSGTRSAYTF
TGTGCCAGCAGCGGAACTAGGTCGGCCTACACCTTC
>-|TRBV15|TRBJ2-1|medium-sized
CATRAQGYNEQFF
TGTGCCACCCGGGCTCAAGGGTACAATGAGCAGTTCTTC
>TRBD2|TRBV7-9|TRBJ2-7|few
CASSHPGTRFHEQYF
TGTGCCAGCAGCCACCCCGGGACTAGATTCCACGAGCAGTACTTC
>-|TRBV5-4|TRBJ2-5|few
CASSTGRGTQYF
TGTGCCAGCAGCACGGGCCGGGGGACCCAGTACTTC
>-|TRBV12-3/TRBV12-4|TRBJ1-4|once
CASSLSRLPVEKLFF
TGTGCCAGCAGTTTAAGCCGGCTGCCTGTTGAAAAACTGTTTTTT
>TRBD2|TRBV12-3/TRBV12-4|TRBJ2-3|-
CASSLSGGRTDTQYF
TGTGCCAGCAGCCTTAGCGGGGGACGCACAGATACGCAGTATTTT
>-|TRBV2|TRBJ2-3|-
CASIPSPGGTDTQYF
TGTGCCAGCATTCCCTCGCCGGGGGGCACAGATACGCAGTATTTT
>-|TRBV24-1|TRBJ2-7|-
CATSQGYEQYF
TGTGCCACCAGTCAGGGGTACGAGCAGTACTTC
>-|TRBV12-3/TRBV12-4|TRBJ1-2|-
CASTQAGLGYTF
TGTGCCAGCACGCAAGCGGGGCTTGGCTACACCTTC
>-|TRBV6-5|TRBJ2-4|few
CASSYKGLGAKNIQYF
TGTGCCAGCAGTTACAAAGGGTTGGGGGCCAAAAACATTCAGTACTTC
>TRBD1|TRBV6-2/TRBV6-3|TRBJ2-1|few
CASSYPTGMNEQFF
TGTGCCAGCAGTTACCCGACAGGGATGAATGAGCAGTTCTTC
>TRBD1|TRBV7-2|TRBJ1-5|-
CASSSEAGGYQPQHF
TGTGCCAGCAGCTCCGAGGCAGGGGGCTATCAGCCCCAGCATTTT
>-|TRBV7-2|TRBJ2-1|medium-sized
CASSRTRGYNEQFF
TGTGCCAGCAGCCGGACTCGTGGGTACAATGAGCAGTTCTTC
>-|TRBV27|TRBJ1-2|medium-sized
CASSPVTGAGYTF
TGTGCCAGCAGTCCCGTGACAGGCGCTGGCTACACCTTC
>-|TRBV27|TRBJ2-1|medium-sized
CASSFMSEEAEQFF
TGTGCCAGCAGTTTCATGTCGGAAGAGGCTGAGCAGTTCTTC
>-|TRBV6-5|TRBJ1-6|-
CASSLNGGRSPLHF
TGTGCCAGCAGTCTCAACGGGGGGCGATCACCCCTCCACTTT
>-|TRBV12-3/TRBV12-4|TRBJ1-1|-
CASSLGNTEAFF
TGTGCCAGCAGTTTAGGGAACACTGAAGCTTTCTTT
>-|TRBV6-1|TRBJ2-7|medium-sized
CASHGGLANSYEQYF
TGTGCCAGCCATGGTGGGCTAGCGAACTCCTACGAGCAGTACTTC
>-|TRBV19|TRBJ1-1|-
CASGRDGHGAEAFF
TGTGCCAGTGGTCGGGACGGCCACGGCGCTGAAGCTTTCTTT
>TRBD1|TRBV6-2/TRBV6-3|TRBJ1-2|large
CASSRPGQGSNYGYTF
TGTGCCAGCAGCCGTCCCGGACAGGGAAGTAACTATGGCTACACCTTC
>-|TRBV6-1|TRBJ2-2|few
CASKGPGELFF
TGTGCCAGCAAGGGGCCAGGGGAGCTGTTTTTT
>-|TRBV7-9|TRBJ1-6|few
CASSALGREGSPLHF
TGTGCCAGCAGCGCCCTGGGCAGGGAGGGTTCACCCCTCCACTTT
>TRBD2|TRBV6-5|TRBJ2-1|-
CASSYRLAGVSYNEQFF
TGTGCCAGCAGTTACCGACTAGCGGGGGTTTCCTACAATGAGCAGTTCTTC
>TRBD2|TRBV5-6|TRBJ2-5|few
CASSLAGQGGQETQYF
TGTGCCAGCAGCTTGGCGGGCCAGGGAGGGCAAGAGACCCAGTACTTC
>-|TRBV29-1|TRBJ1-2|-
CSAQRGDGYTF
TGCAGCGCCCAGAGGGGGGATGGCTACACCTTC
>-|TRBV11-3|TRBJ2-7|-
CASSLEGCYEQYF
TGTGCCAGCAGCTTAGAGGGTTGTTACGAGCAGTACTTT